This T cell receptor (beta chain) was identified during a study of shared clonotypes between healthy human individuals. Study outcomes and limitations: Expectations were that clonotype sharing among donors would be affected by sequencing depth. It was observed that about 5% of naive CD4 clonotypes were shared across a few donors.

On this clone: Its antigen is currently unknown.

Between the trimmed V and J ends, which lost 4 bases and 2 bases, there was a span of 22 bases. Germline lookup yields CDR1 MNHEY and CDR2 SMNVEV (reference sequence). This CDR3 region has 18 residues. In replicate PCRs of sorted subsets, roughly 200 ng DNA, roughly 31,000 T cell genomes, was used. Assay used: immunoSEQ multiplex PCR; TCRdb lists only in-frame clones, some missing. The sample records approximately 980,000 clones, less than 85% being singletons. Memory CD4+ cells were the fraction left after CD45RA+ naive selection. This TCR was recovered from a man in his late teens or twenties in good health. Sequencing used memory CD4+ T cells sorted from blood. Subset: CD45RA-negative fraction. The chain uses TRBV27 and TRBJ2-3; tentatively, D is TRBD1 (5 bases). In DNA form, the CDR3 reads TGTGCCAGCAGTTCCTCGGATTGGACAACCAGTTTCACAGATACGCAGTATTTT. Protein: CASSSSDWTTSFTDTQYF.